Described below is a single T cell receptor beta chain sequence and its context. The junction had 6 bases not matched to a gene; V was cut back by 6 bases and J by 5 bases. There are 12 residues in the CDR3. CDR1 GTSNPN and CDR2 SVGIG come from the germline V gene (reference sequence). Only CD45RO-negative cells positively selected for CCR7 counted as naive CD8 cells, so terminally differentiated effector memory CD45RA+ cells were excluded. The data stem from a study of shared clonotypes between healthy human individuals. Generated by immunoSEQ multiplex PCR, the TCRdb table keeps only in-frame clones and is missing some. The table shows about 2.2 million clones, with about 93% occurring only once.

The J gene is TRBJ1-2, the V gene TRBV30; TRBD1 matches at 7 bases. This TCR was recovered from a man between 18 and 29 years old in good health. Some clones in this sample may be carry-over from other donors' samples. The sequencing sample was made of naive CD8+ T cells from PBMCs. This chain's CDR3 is CACKPGGYGYTF. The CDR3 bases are TGTGCCTGCAAACCAGGGGGTTATGGCTACACCTTC.